Presented here are 29 T cell receptor beta chains from one specimen sequenced in a study of cytomegalovirus exposure and HLA in healthy donors. The primer mix had 60 Vbeta and 13 Jbeta primers. Sequencing used immunoSEQ multiplex PCR; TCRdb keeps in-frame clones, though not all of them. The sample carries some 200,000 clones, roughly 80% recorded once. Material: PBMCs. Receptors originate from a man aged 35-49 years in good health and CMV-seropositive.

This chain connects TRBV7-9 to TRBJ1-2, with D maybe TRBD1 (6 bases). Germline CDR1 is SEHNR and CDR2 is FQNEAQ (reference sequence). This CDR3 has 15 amino acids. The V end lost 1 base, the J end lost 4 bases, and 13 bases lay between the germline ends. The CDR3 sequence: CASSLEVQGSYGYTF. CDR3 nucleotide sequence: TGTGCCAGCAGCTTAGAGGTCCAGGGGTCCTATGGCTACACCTTC.

The rearrangement joins TRBV4-3 to TRBJ2-3; perhaps TRBD1 as D (6 bases). CDR1 and CDR2 from the germline V gene are LGHNA and YSLEER. V was shortened by 7 bases and J by 6 bases, with 11 bases between the two germline ends. CDR3 size: 12 residues. CDR3 DNA: TGCGCCAGCAATTCACAGGGCGATACGCAGTATTTT. Its protein is CASNSQGDTQYF.

The V call is TRBV28, the J call TRBJ2-6, with a possible D match to TRBD1 (5 bases). The germline gives CDR1 MDHEN, CDR2 SYDVKM. The ends were cut back, 10 bases at V and 4 bases at J, with 11 bases in the middle. CDR3 length: 13 amino acids. CDR3 nucleotide sequence: TGTGCCACCAGGGCGGCCGGGGCCAACGTCCTGACTTTC. As protein: CATRAAGANVLTF.

The V call is TRBV11-2, the J call TRBJ1-3, with 7 bases matching TRBD1. V dropped 4 bases and J dropped 5; count of bases not matched to a gene: 11. Germline V lookup: CDR1 SGHAT, CDR2 FQNNGV. This CDR3 is 16 amino acids long. The CDR3 sequence: CASSSPPTGDRNTIYF. In nucleotides, the CDR3 is TGTGCCAGCAGCTCTCCCCCCACAGGGGATAGAAACACCATATATTTT.

The gene calls are TRBV5-4 and TRBJ1-2; 9 nucleotides align to TRBD1. The V gene's germline CDR1 is SGHNT and CDR2 YYREEE (reference sequence). The ends lost 3 bases at V and 9 bases at J; junction bases unmatched: 6. The CDR3 runs 13 residues. CDR3 DNA sequence: TGTGCCAGCAGCTCGCGGGACAGGGATAGCTACACCTTC. Its translation: CASSSRDRDSYTF.

Points on this clone: Other DNA sequences within the sample encode an identical CDR3. V is TRBV27 and J is TRBJ2-1, with 8 bases aligning to TRBD1. The ends lost 0 bases at V and 4 bases at J; junction bases unmatched: 5. The CDR3 sequence is 16 residues long. The germline CDR1 and CDR2 sequences are MNHEY and SMNVEV (reference sequence). CDR3 bases: TGTGCCAGCAGTTTATCGACAGGGGTGGTTTACAATGAGCAGTTCTTC. Protein sequence: CASSLSTGVVYNEQFF.

The chain links TRBV7-2 to TRBJ2-2; D perhaps matches TRBD1 (5 bases). Germline V gives CDR1 SGHTA, CDR2 FQGNSA. V was cut by 5 bases and J by 1 base, with 11 bases left in between. CDR3 length: 15 residues. CDR3: CASSPQVENTGELFF. The CDR3 coding sequence is TGTGCCAGCAGCCCACAGGTGGAGAACACCGGGGAGCTGTTTTTT.

This clone was seen once. The chain carries TRBV27 and TRBJ2-7, with 10 positions matching TRBD1. CDR3 length equals 18 residues. Germline assignment: CDR1 MNHEY and CDR2 SMNVEV (reference sequence). Trimming took 2 bases from V and 2 from J; bases not matched to a gene: 12. CDR3 sequence: CASSLTTPGQGGTYEQYF. DNA for the CDR3: TGTGCCAGCAGTTTAACCACCCCAGGACAGGGGGGCACCTACGAGCAGTACTTC.

The chain joins TRBV29-1 to TRBJ2-5, with TRBD1 matching 7 bases. The V gene end was trimmed by 4 bases and the J gene end by 0 bases; junction bases not matched to a gene: 2. Germline values: CDR1 SQVTM, CDR2 ANQGSEA. CDR3 size: 13 residues. CDR3 in amino acids: CSVADRYQETQYF. In DNA, the CDR3 is TGCAGCGTTGCGGACAGGTACCAAGAGACCCAGTACTTC.

The table lists this clone with a few counts. The chain links TRBV11-1 to TRBJ1-6; D remains unclear. Deletions cut 0 bases from V and 7 bases from J, with 4 bases between. This CDR3 region has 13 residues. The germline gives CDR1 SGHAT, CDR2 FQDESV (reference sequence). As DNA, the CDR3 is TGTGCCAGCAGCTTAGCGCGGAATTCACCCCTCCACTTT. Amino acids: CASSLARNSPLHF.

V and J are TRBV18 and TRBJ1-6; 7 positions agree with TRBD1. CDR1 and CDR2 (germline): KGHSH, LQKENI. J was trimmed by 10 bases and V by 5 bases; bases with no gene match: 11. This CDR3 has 15 residues. The chain's CDR3 is CASSDRQGVGSPLHF. The CDR3 nucleotides are TGTGCCAGCTCAGACAGACAGGGAGTCGGATCACCCCTCCACTTT.

This clone was picked up a small number of times. This rearrangement joins TRBV15 to TRBJ2-6, with D possibly matching TRBD1 (5 bases). The germline V gene has CDR1 LNHNV and CDR2 YYDKDF (reference sequence). The CDR3 spans 17 residues. The V and J ends lost 1 base and 2 bases respectively, with 12 bases between them. In DNA, the CDR3 is TGTGCCACCAGCAGAGGTTTCAGGGTAGCTGGGGCCAACGTCCTGACTTTC. Translation gives CATSRGFRVAGANVLTF.

The chain combines TRBV6-5 with TRBJ2-7; possible D gene TRBD2, 6 bases. The CDR3 has 16 amino acids. Per germline, CDR1 MNHEY and CDR2 SVGAGI. Trimming took off 2 bases at V and 0 bases at J, with 14 bases between the two ends. The CDR3 loop is CASSYMGGFSSYEQYF. The CDR3 bases are TGTGCCAGCAGTTACATGGGGGGTTTCAGCTCCTACGAGCAGTACTTC.

In this sample, this clone turned up once. Mismatch with germline at one junction end may stem from a read error. This chain joins TRBV4-3 and TRBJ1-2; 7 bases are a match to TRBD1. CDR1 and CDR2 (germline): LGHNA, YSLEER. The CDR3 has 14 residues. This CDR3 reads CASSPQGINYGCTF. The CDR3 DNA is TGCGCCAGCAGCCCACAGGGGATTAACTATGGCTGCACCTTC.

This clone was detected a few times. The chain joins TRBV11-2 to TRBJ1-6; 7 nucleotides agree with TRBD1. Germline V gene sequence: CDR1 SGHAT, CDR2 FQNNGV. V dropped 1 base and J dropped 7; count of bases not matched to a gene: 4. The CDR3 covers 15 residues. CDR3 sequence (DNA): TGTGCCAGCAGCTTAGTAACACAGGGGAATTCACCCCTCCACTTT. Translated: CASSLVTQGNSPLHF.

This clone was counted a few times. For the CDR3, the DNA is TGCGCCAGCAGCCCGCTGGACAGTCGGGGTGGCTACACCTTC. Protein product: CASSPLDSRGGYTF. This chain joins TRBV5-1 and TRBJ1-2; TRBD1 is a possible D gene (6 bases). Trimming stripped 4 bases from V and 7 bases from J, with 17 bases between. This CDR3 has 14 residues. Germline CDR1 is SGHRS and CDR2 is YFSETQ.

V is TRBV5-6 and J is TRBJ2-7; the match to TRBD2 covers 7 bases. Gene TRBJ2-1 matches the end of the DNA better, so the J call may be wrong. Per the germline V gene, CDR1 is SGHDT and CDR2 is YYEEEE. The CDR3 totals 12 residues. This CDR3 is CASSRPTSMQFF. CDR3 bases: TGTGCCAGCAGCCGACCGACTAGCATGCAGTTCTTC.

The gene calls are TRBV4-1 and TRBJ2-5; no definite D call. The J call may be incorrect, as the DNA end agrees better with TRBJ2-7. The CDR3 consists of 13 residues. Germline CDR1 MGHRA, CDR2 YSYEKL. CDR3: CASSQDVPYEQYF. DNA for the CDR3: TGCGCCAGCAGCCAAGATGTTCCCTACGAGCAGTACTTC.

The chain recombines TRBV28 with TRBJ1-1; D is undetermined. The CDR3 extends over 11 amino acids. V dropped 10 bases and J dropped 0 bases, with 6 bases sitting between them. Germline values: CDR1 MDHEN, CDR2 SYDVKM. The CDR3 reads CATRLNTEAFF. The CDR3 DNA reads as TGTGCCACTCGTTTGAACACTGAAGCTTTCTTT.

This clone occurred once. The rearrangement joins TRBV5-6 to TRBJ2-6, with 9 bases matching TRBD1. J was trimmed by 2 bases and V by 4 bases; bases with no gene match: 4. This CDR3 has 16 amino acids. CDR1 and CDR2 from the germline V gene are SGHDT and YYEEEE. CDR3 region: CASSHGQGTGANVLTF. The CDR3 DNA reads TGTGCCAGCAGCCACGGACAGGGGACTGGGGCCAACGTCCTGACTTTC.

This chain uses TRBV14 with TRBJ2-1, with 15 bases identical to TRBD2. In germline, CDR1 is SGHDN, CDR2 FVKESK. V gave up 5 bases and J gave up 8 bases; unmatched junction bases: 7. The CDR3 spans 16 residues. CDR3 sequence: CASSWTSGGALDEQFF. The CDR3 nucleotides are TGTGCCAGCAGCTGGACTAGCGGGGGGGCTTTGGATGAGCAGTTCTTC.

The V and J genes are TRBV6-5 and TRBJ2-3, with D possibly being TRBD2 (7 bases). The germline V and J ends were trimmed by 4 bases and 5 bases, with 19 bases remaining between them. Germline V lookup: CDR1 MNHEY, CDR2 SVGAGI. The CDR3 is 16 residues long. CDR3 protein: CASSFLGPGGRDTQYF. CDR3 nucleotides: TGTGCCAGCAGTTTCCTTGGACCGGGGGGCAGAGATACGCAGTATTTT.

V is TRBV5-1 and J is TRBJ2-5; 7 bases are a match to TRBD2. Losses at the gene ends were 4 bases for V and 4 bases for J; bases not matched to a gene: 7. The germline CDR1 and CDR2 sequences are SGHRS and YFSETQ. The CDR3 is made up of 14 amino acids. The CDR3 DNA follows: TGCGCCAGCAGCCAAGGACTAGGGGCAGAGACCCAGTACTTC. Translated: CASSQGLGAETQYF.

The chain employs TRBV7-3 and TRBJ1-2, with TRBD1 identical over 8 bases. V trimming: 4 bases; J trimming: 8 bases; junction bases outside the gene matches: 9. The CDR3 consists of 14 residues. CDR1 is SGHTA, CDR2 FQGTGA, per germline. CDR3 protein: CASSSSRTGMGYTF. CDR3 bases: TGTGCCAGCAGCTCATCTCGGACAGGGATGGGCTACACCTTC.

For the CDR3, the DNA is TGTGCCAGCAGCCCGGACAGGGCGCAGCCCCAGCATTTT. Encoded protein: CASSPDRAQPQHF. The V call is TRBV5-6, the J call TRBJ1-5; 8 bases match TRBD1. The V gene's germline CDR1 is SGHDT and CDR2 YYEEEE. The CDR3 is 13 residues long. Trimming cost V 4 bases and J 7 bases; bases outside gene matches: 4.

The gene calls are TRBV6-5 and TRBJ1-4; TRBD1 matches at 9 bases. Trimming took 5 bases from V and 8 from J; bases not matched to a gene: 9. CDR3 length: 15 residues. Per the germline V gene, CDR1 is MNHEY and CDR2 is SVGAGI. The CDR3 DNA reads as TGTGCCAGCAGTCTCAAACGGGACAGGGTGGAAAAACTGTTTTTT. Translating it yields CASSLKRDRVEKLFF.

The chain joins TRBV6-6 to TRBJ2-3, with 7 nucleotides matching TRBD1. Germline lookup yields CDR1 MNHNY and CDR2 SVGAGI (reference sequence). After removal of 5 bases from V and 3 bases from J, the junction contained 5 bases not matched to a gene. This CDR3 comprises 14 residues. CDR3 protein: CASSPPTGTDTQYF. The DNA for the CDR3 is TGTGCCAGCAGTCCACCGACAGGGACAGATACGCAGTATTTT.

V usage is TRBV7-9 and J usage is TRBJ2-1; perhaps TRBD2 as D (6 bases). Looked up from germline, CDR1 is SEHNR and CDR2 is FQNEAQ (reference sequence). Trimming took 4 bases from V and 7 from J, leaving 11 bases between them. The CDR3 has 13 residues. CDR3 in DNA: TGTGCCAGCAGCTCCGGGACTCCAAATGAGCAGTTCTTC. It translates to CASSSGTPNEQFF. The full variable domain, in which reference TRBV7-9 and TRBJ2-1 provide the parts outside the CDR3, is DTGVSQNPRHKITKRGQNVTFRCDPISEHNRLYWYRQTLGQGPEFLTYFQNEAQLEKSRLLSDRFSAERPKGSFSTLEIQRTEQGDSAMYLCASSSGTPNEQFFGPGTRLTVL.

This clone appeared a single time. The rearrangement links TRBV10-3 to TRBJ2-2, with 9 bases identical to TRBD1. CDR3 length equals 16 residues. With V trimmed by 6 bases and J by 2 bases, 7 bases remained unmatched. The germline V gene has CDR1 ENHRY and CDR2 SYGVKD. CDR3 loop: CAIREPGQGNTGELFF. The CDR3 DNA follows: TGTGCCATCAGGGAACCGGGACAGGGAAACACCGGGGAGCTGTTTTTT.